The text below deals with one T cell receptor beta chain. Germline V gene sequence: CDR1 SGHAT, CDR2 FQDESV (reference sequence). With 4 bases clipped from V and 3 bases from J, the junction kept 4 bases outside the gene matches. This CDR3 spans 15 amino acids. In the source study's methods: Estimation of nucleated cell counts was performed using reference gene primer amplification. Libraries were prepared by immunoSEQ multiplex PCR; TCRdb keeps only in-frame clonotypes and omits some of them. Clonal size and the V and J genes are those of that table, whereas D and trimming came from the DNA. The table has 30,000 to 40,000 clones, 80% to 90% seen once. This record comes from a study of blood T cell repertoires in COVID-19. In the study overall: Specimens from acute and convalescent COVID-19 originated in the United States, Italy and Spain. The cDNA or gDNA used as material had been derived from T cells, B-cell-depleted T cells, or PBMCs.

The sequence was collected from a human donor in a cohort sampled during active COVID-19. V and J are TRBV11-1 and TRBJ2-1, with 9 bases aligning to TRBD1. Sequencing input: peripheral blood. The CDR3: CASSSRDRDYNEQFF. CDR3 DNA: TGTGCCAGCAGCTCCCGGGACAGGGACTACAATGAGCAGTTCTTC.